The subject of this entry is one T cell receptor (beta chain). This entry is derived from a study of cytomegalovirus exposure and HLA in healthy donors. Germline CDR1 is SGHDT and CDR2 is YYEEEE. Trimming stripped 1 base from V and 5 bases from J, with 15 bases between. This CDR3 spans 15 amino acids. PCR amplification relied on 60 Vbeta primers (plus 13 Jbeta primers). TCRdb's copy holds only in-frame clones and misses some; the assay was immunoSEQ multiplex PCR. This sample has about 170,000 clones; roughly 70% occur once, and the top ten carry roughly 1.6%. The sample consisted of PBMCs. This receptor was obtained from a girl aged 10 to 17 in good health and CMV-seronegative. The chain recombines TRBV5-6 with TRBJ1-1; a possible D gene is TRBD1 (6 bases). The CDR3 protein is CASSLRAGVGTEAFF. The CDR3 DNA is TGTGCCAGCAGCTTGCGGGCAGGGGTTGGGACTGAAGCTTTCTTT.